These 24 T cell receptor beta chains were sequenced from one sample in a study of T-cell reconstitution after alpha-beta-depleted transplantation in children. Unique molecular identifiers featured in how the TCRbeta library was prepared. One entry per CDR3 protein, called by TCRdb with MiXCR from the PCR reads. The sample has a few hundred thousand distinct CDR3 sequences, about a quarter seen once. The sequences come from PBMCs, mostly from graft donor cells, collected 180 days after TCRalphabeta/CD19-depleted stem cell transplant. The receptors originated from a male patient aged 10 to 17 who had a stem cell transplant for acute lymphoblastic leukemia, so the T cells may come from the graft donor.

The sample holds one count of this clonotype. This chain links TRBV7-2 with TRBJ2-3; 9 bases match TRBD2. This CDR3 comprises 16 residues. Trimming at V came to 2 bases and at J to 6 bases, leaving 9 bases not matched to a gene. Germline CDR1 SGHTA, CDR2 FQGNSA. The CDR3 region is CASSLRVLAGLDTQYF. In DNA form, the CDR3 reads TGTGCCAGCAGCTTACGCGTCCTAGCGGGATTGGATACGCAGTATTTT.

V usage is TRBV25-1 and J usage is TRBJ2-5, with D tentatively TRBD1 (5 bases). CDR1 and CDR2 from the germline V gene are MGHDK and SYGVNS. V dropped 2 bases and J dropped 5 bases, with 18 bases sitting between them. This CDR3 comprises 16 residues. CDR3 bases: TGTGCCAGCAGTGAACGCCTGGGGCAGAGGAAGGAGACCCAGTACTTC. Its protein is CASSERLGQRKETQYF.

The CDR3 sequence is CSVGPRTGNYEQYF. CDR3 nucleotides: TGCAGCGTTGGCCCCCGGACAGGGAACTACGAGCAGTACTTC. The V gene is TRBV29-1, the J gene TRBJ2-7; 8 positions agree with TRBD1. Germline trimming cut 4 bases from V and 3 bases from J; bases unmatched to any gene: 8. This CDR3 is 14 amino acids long. Germline CDR1 reads SQVTM; CDR2 reads ANQGSEA.

This clonotype was detected many times. The junction does not match germline at one end; this may be a read error. The chain is built from TRBV5-1 and TRBJ1-1; D gene unclear. The CDR3 loop spans 13 amino acids. Germline assignment: CDR1 SGHRS and CDR2 YFSETQ. For the CDR3, the DNA is TGTGCCAGCAGCTTAACTGGTGGCACTGAAGCTTTCTTT. Encoded protein: CASSLTGGTEAFF.

This clonotype was observed a handful of times. The genes are TRBV5-1 and TRBJ2-3; TRBD2 might be the D (5 bases). V was pared by 4 bases and J by 2 bases, with 14 bases between. CDR3 length: 15 residues. The germline V gene has CDR1 SGHRS and CDR2 YFSETQ. The CDR3 DNA reads TGCGCCAGCAGCCCGGCACTAGGCTCCACAGATACGCAGTATTTT. This translates into CASSPALGSTDTQYF.

The chain carries TRBV12-3 or TRBV12-4 and TRBJ1-2; D uncertain. The CDR3 length is 13 residues. V lost 5 bases to trimming and J lost 0 bases, with 7 bases between them. The CDR3 reads CASSILTNYGYTF. CDR3 sequence (DNA): TGTGCCAGCAGTATCCTTACTAACTATGGCTACACCTTC.

This clonotype was counted only a few times. This rearrangement joins TRBV9 to TRBJ1-1, with 8 bases fitting TRBD1. CDR3 length: 15 amino acids. Trimming at V came to 2 bases and at J to 4 bases, leaving 7 bases not matched to a gene. Germline lookup yields CDR1 SGDLS and CDR2 YYNGEE. The CDR3: CASSVGRGRGTEAFF. The CDR3 DNA sequence: TGTGCCAGCAGCGTTGGCAGGGGGCGCGGCACTGAAGCTTTCTTT.

The genes are TRBV27 and TRBJ2-6, with no clear D. With 0 bases removed from V and 1 base from J, the gap between germline ends came to 7 bases. The CDR3 totals 16 residues. Germline CDR1 and CDR2: MNHEY and SMNVEV (reference sequence). CDR3 coding DNA: TGTGCCAGCAGTTTATCGGGGTTTTCTGGGGCCAACGTCCTGACTTTC. This sequence encodes CASSLSGFSGANVLTF.

The chain links TRBV6-1 to TRBJ2-5, with no clear D. Germline lookup yields CDR1 MNHNS and CDR2 SASEGT. V lost 5 bases to trimming and J lost 0 bases, with 16 bases between them. This CDR3 spans 16 amino acids. The chain's CDR3 is CASSPRVLLYQETQYF. As DNA, the CDR3 is TGTGCCAGCAGTCCTCGGGTCCTACTGTACCAAGAGACCCAGTACTTC.

This clonotype has only a few counts. The V call is TRBV20-1, the J call TRBJ2-7; 9 bases line up with TRBD2. CDR1 is DFQATT, CDR2 SNEGSKA, per germline (reference sequence). The CDR3 length is 13 residues. Trimming removed 6 bases from V and 0 bases from J; junction bases left unmatched: 3. CDR3 sequence reads: CSAGTSLSYEQYF. DNA for the CDR3: TGCAGTGCCGGGACTAGCCTCTCCTACGAGCAGTACTTC.

The chain couples TRBV30 to TRBJ2-1; D is possibly TRBD1 (6 bases). The V end was cut by 4 bases, the J end by 8 bases, with 15 bases between. This CDR3 has 13 residues. Looked up from germline, CDR1 is GTSNPN and CDR2 is SVGIG (reference sequence). The CDR3 DNA reads as TGTGCCTGGAACAGGGTATCTTTGGATGAGCAGTTCTTC. The encoded protein is CAWNRVSLDEQFF.

V is TRBV11-2 and J is TRBJ2-1, with 12 bases fitting TRBD2. Losses at the gene ends were 3 bases for V and 7 bases for J; bases not matched to a gene: 7. This CDR3 is built from 16 residues. CDR1 is SGHAT, CDR2 FQNNGV, per germline. CDR3 protein: CASSFRLAGAVNEQFF. The CDR3 DNA follows: TGTGCCAGCAGCTTCCGACTAGCGGGAGCGGTAAATGAGCAGTTCTTC.

The rearrangement uses TRBV11-2 and TRBJ1-1; weak D call: TRBD1 (5 bases). CDR1 SGHAT and CDR2 FQNNGV come from the germline V gene. V lost 5 bases and J 0 bases, leaving 16 bases between the germline ends. The CDR3 totals 16 residues. CDR3 region: CASSIGGGRMNTEAFF. The DNA for the CDR3 is TGTGCCAGCAGCATAGGCGGGGGGAGGATGAACACTGAAGCTTTCTTT. The full variable domain, with the rest looked up from reference TRBV11-2 and TRBJ1-1, is EAGVAQSPRYKIIEKRQSVAFWCNPISGHATLYWYQQILGQGPKLLIQFQNNGVVDDSQLPKDRFSAERLKGVDSTLKIQPAKLEDSAVYLCASSIGGGRMNTEAFFGQGTRLTVV.

The table lists this clonotype with a few counts. The rearrangement links TRBV5-1 to TRBJ2-1; 7 bases match TRBD2. The V and J ends lost 0 bases and 1 base, in that order; junction bases with no gene match: 7. This CDR3 contains 17 residues. Germline loops: CDR1 SGHRS, CDR2 YFSETQ. CDR3 amino acids: CASSLVPWTRSYNEQFF. The CDR3 DNA reads TGCGCCAGCAGCTTGGTTCCCTGGACTAGATCCTACAATGAGCAGTTCTTC.

V usage is TRBV5-5 and J usage is TRBJ1-1; D unclear. This CDR3 spans 14 amino acids. The V and J ends lost 0 bases and 3 bases respectively, with 9 bases between them. CDR1 is SGHKS and CDR2 is YYEKEE in the germline V gene (reference sequence). Here the CDR3 reads CASSLGVGYTEAFF. The CDR3 nucleotides read TGTGCCAGCAGCTTGGGGGTCGGCTACACTGAAGCTTTCTTT.

This clonotype was counted a few times. This rearrangement joins TRBV7-2 to TRBJ2-1; TRBD2 matches at 8 bases. The CDR3 has 15 amino acids. Germline V gene data show CDR1 as SGHTA and CDR2 as FQGNSA. After removal of 5 bases from V and 0 bases from J, the junction contained 3 bases not matched to a gene. CDR3 nucleotides: TGTGCCAGCAGCGGACTAGCCAGCTCCTACAATGAGCAGTTCTTC. Translated: CASSGLASSYNEQFF. Full variable domain (remainder filled in from reference TRBV7-2 and TRBJ2-1): GAGVSQSPSNKVTEKGKDVELRCDPISGHTALYWYRQSLGQGLEFLIYFQGNSAPDKSGLPSDRFSAERTGGSVSTLTIQRTQQEDSAVYLCASSGLASSYNEQFFGPGTRLTVL.

In its sample, this clonotype was seen a few times. This chain joins TRBV11-2 and TRBJ1-3, with D possibly matching TRBD1 (5 bases). CDR3 size: 16 residues. V was trimmed by 1 base and J by 4 bases, leaving 14 bases between them. The V gene's germline CDR1 is SGHAT and CDR2 FQNNGV. The CDR3 DNA is TGTGCCAGCAGCTTAGCCCTCCAGGGATCCGGAAACACCATATATTTT. Its protein is CASSLALQGSGNTIYF.

This sequence joins TRBV29-1 and TRBJ2-7; D is perhaps TRBD1 or TRBD2 (5 bases each). CDR3 length: 12 amino acids. Germline-derived CDR1 and CDR2 are SQVTM and ANQGSEA. V was trimmed by 4 bases and J by 0 bases, leaving 7 bases between them. CDR3: CSVAGLSYEQYF. CDR3 bases: TGCAGCGTTGCGGGGCTCTCCTACGAGCAGTACTTC.

This chain joins TRBV10-3 and TRBJ2-7; D could derive from TRBD1 or TRBD2 (5 bases each). V shed 2 bases and J shed 6 bases, with 5 bases lying between them. Germline CDR1 reads ENHRY; CDR2 reads SYGVKD. The CDR3 runs to 11 residues. This CDR3 is CAISEGGEQYF. CDR3 DNA sequence: TGTGCCATCAGTGAGGGGGGCGAGCAGTACTTC.

In its sample, this clonotype was seen a few times. V and J are TRBV7-9 and TRBJ2-1; 13 bases agree with TRBD2. The CDR3 runs 17 residues. Germline V lookup: CDR1 SEHNR, CDR2 FQNEAQ (reference sequence). V trimming: 0 bases; J trimming: 5 bases; junction bases outside the gene matches: 4. DNA of the CDR3: TGTGCCAGCAGCTTAGCGGCTACTAGCGGGAGGGACAATGAGCAGTTCTTC. Its translation is CASSLAATSGRDNEQFF. Combining the CDR3 with reference TRBV7-9 and TRBJ2-1 gives the whole variable domain DTGVSQNPRHKITKRGQNVTFRCDPISEHNRLYWYRQTLGQGPEFLTYFQNEAQLEKSRLLSDRFSAERPKGSFSTLEIQRTEQGDSAMYLCASSLAATSGRDNEQFFGPGTRLTVL.

V usage is TRBV20-1 and J usage is TRBJ2-5; 9 nucleotides line up with TRBD2. The V segment lost 2 bases and the J segment 4 bases; nucleotides outside the gene matches: 2. Germline CDR1 is DFQATT and CDR2 is SNEGSKA (reference sequence). The CDR3 has 13 residues. The CDR3 is CSARQLAGETQYF. In DNA, the CDR3 is TGCAGTGCTAGACAACTAGCGGGAGAGACCCAGTACTTC.

This clonotype was picked up many times. The rearrangement joins TRBV7-2 to TRBJ1-5; D call uncertain. The germline V gene encodes CDR1 SGHTA and CDR2 FQGNSA. The CDR3 contains 14 residues. The V gene lost 3 bases and the J gene lost 2 bases, with 8 bases spanning the gap. The CDR3 DNA sequence: TGTGCCAGCAGCTTGGGCCCGGGCAATCAGCCCCAGCATTTT. This codes for CASSLGPGNQPQHF.

This chain connects TRBV20-1 to TRBJ2-5; 7 bases match TRBD2. Unmatched junction bases numbered 7, after V lost 5 bases and J lost 4 bases. This CDR3 is built from 13 residues. Germline assignment: CDR1 DFQATT and CDR2 SNEGSKA (reference sequence). CDR3 region: CSASQTSLETQYF. The CDR3 nucleotides read TGCAGTGCTTCCCAGACTAGCCTAGAGACCCAGTACTTC.

V and J are TRBV7-9 and TRBJ2-5; no reliable D call. Germline-derived CDR1 and CDR2 are SEHNR and FQNEAQ (reference sequence). Between the trimmed V and J ends, which lost 2 bases and 2 bases, there was a span of 9 bases. The CDR3 runs 14 residues. The CDR3 sequence: CASSLRLVQETQYF. CDR3 DNA sequence: TGTGCCAGCAGCTTAAGGCTCGTTCAAGAGACCCAGTACTTC.